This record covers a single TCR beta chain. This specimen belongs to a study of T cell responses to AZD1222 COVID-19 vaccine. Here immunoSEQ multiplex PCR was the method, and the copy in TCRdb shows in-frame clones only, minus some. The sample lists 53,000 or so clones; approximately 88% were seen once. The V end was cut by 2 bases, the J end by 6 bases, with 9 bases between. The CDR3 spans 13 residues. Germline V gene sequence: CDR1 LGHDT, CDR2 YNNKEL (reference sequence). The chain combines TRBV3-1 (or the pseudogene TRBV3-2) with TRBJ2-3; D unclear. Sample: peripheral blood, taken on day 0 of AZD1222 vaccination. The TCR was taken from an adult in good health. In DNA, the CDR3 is TGTGCCAGCAGCCAATCCATAAGGGATACGCAGTATTTT. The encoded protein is CASSQSIRDTQYF.